This paragraph covers one T cell receptor (beta chain) sequence. The data are from a study of control samples from healthy donors and cancer patients. Trimming cost V 4 bases and J 2 bases, with 8 bases left between them. Per germline, CDR1 GTSNPN and CDR2 SVGIG (reference sequence). This CDR3 is built from 12 residues. Using immunoSEQ multiplex PCR, the repertoire was profiled, and TCRdb retains in-frame clones only, with some absent. Here the sample spans roughly 80,000 clones, over 75% being singletons. The V gene is TRBV30, the J gene TRBJ1-1; D is uncertain. This receptor was obtained from a woman aged 50 to 60 in good health. Sequencing input: blood. The CDR3 DNA reads TGTGCCTGGAATCCCTTCAACACTGAAGCTTTCTTT. It yields the protein CAWNPFNTEAFF.